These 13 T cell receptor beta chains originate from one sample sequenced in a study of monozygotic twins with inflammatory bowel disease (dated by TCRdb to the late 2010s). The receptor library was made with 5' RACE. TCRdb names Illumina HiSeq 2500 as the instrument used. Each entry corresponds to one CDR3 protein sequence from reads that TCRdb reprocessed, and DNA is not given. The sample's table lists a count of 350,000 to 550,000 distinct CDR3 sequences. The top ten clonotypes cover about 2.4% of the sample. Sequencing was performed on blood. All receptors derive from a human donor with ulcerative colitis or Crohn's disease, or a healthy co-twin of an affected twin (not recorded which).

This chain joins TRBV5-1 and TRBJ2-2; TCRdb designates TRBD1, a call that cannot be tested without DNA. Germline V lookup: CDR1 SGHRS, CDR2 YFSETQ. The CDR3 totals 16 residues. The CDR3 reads CASSLSGTSGTGELFF.

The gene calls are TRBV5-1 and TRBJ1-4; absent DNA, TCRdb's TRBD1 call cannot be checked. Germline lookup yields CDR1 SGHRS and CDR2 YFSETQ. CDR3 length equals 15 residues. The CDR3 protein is CASSPGDRDDEKLFF.

The CDR3 spells CASSPGLTGNIQYF. This chain uses TRBV18 with TRBJ2-4; the D call of TRBD2 rests on TCRdb alone, since no DNA is present to check it. Germline CDR1 KGHSH, CDR2 LQKENI. The CDR3 runs 14 residues.

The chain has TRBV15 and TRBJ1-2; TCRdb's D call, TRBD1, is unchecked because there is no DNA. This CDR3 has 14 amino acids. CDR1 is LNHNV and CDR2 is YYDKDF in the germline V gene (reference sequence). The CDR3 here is CATSRAPDTFGYTF.

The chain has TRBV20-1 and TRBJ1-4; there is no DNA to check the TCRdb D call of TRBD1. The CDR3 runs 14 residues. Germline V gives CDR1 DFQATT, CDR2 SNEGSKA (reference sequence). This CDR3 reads CSAQRAGGNEKLFF.

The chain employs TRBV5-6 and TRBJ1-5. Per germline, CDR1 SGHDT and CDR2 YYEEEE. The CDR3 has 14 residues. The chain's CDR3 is CASSFMGLDQPQHF.

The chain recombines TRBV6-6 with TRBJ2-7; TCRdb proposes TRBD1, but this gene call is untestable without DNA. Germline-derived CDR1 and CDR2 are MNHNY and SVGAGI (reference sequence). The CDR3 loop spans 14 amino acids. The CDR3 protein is CASSYLDRGSEQYF.

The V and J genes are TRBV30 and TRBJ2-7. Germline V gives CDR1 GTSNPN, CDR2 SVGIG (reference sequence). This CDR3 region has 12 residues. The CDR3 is CAWSASGYEQYF. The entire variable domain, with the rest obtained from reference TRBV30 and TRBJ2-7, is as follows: SQTIHQWPATLVQPVGSPLSLECTVEGTSNPNLYWYRQAAGRGLQLLFYSVGIGQISSEVPQNLSASRPQDRQFILSSKKLLLSDSGFYLCAWSASGYEQYFGPGTRLTVT.

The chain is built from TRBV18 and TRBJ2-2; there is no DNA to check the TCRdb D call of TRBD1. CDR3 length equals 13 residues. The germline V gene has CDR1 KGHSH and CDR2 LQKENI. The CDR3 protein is CASHGQSGGELFF.

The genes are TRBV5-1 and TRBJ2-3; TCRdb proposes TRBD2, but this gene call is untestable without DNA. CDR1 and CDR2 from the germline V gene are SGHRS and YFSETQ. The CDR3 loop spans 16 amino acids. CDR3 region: CASSHGTSGDTDTQYF.

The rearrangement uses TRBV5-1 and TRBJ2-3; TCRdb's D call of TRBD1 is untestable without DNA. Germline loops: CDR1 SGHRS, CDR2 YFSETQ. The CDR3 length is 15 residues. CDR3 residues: CASTSQGVSTDTQYF.

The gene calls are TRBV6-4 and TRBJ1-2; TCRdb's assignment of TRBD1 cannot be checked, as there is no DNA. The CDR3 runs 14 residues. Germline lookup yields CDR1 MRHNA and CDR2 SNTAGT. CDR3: CASLRAGGTYGYTF.

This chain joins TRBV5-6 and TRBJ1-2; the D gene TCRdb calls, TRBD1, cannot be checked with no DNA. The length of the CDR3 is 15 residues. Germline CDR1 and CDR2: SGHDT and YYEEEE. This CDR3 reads CASSSLGAVQRGYTF. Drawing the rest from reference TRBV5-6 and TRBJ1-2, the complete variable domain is DAGVTQSPTHLIKTRGQQVTLRCSPKSGHDTVSWYQQALGQGPQFIFQYYEEEERQRGNFPDRFSGHQFPNYSSELNVNALLLGDSALYLCASSSLGAVQRGYTFGSGTRLTVV.